This T cell receptor beta chain was sequenced for a study of blood T cell repertoires in COVID-19. About the research overall: Italy, Spain and the United States were the sources of the convalescent and acute COVID-19 samples. The cDNA or gDNA used as material had been derived from T cells, B-cell-depleted T cells, or PBMCs.

In the original analysis: For nucleated cells, counts were estimated from reference gene primer amplification. Clones were sequenced by immunoSEQ multiplex PCR, and TCRdb holds only the in-frame ones, with some missing. The D gene and trimming were derived from the DNA, and the V and J assignments and clone size from that table. The sample holds around 30,000 clones, more than 80% seen once. The source material was peripheral blood. The receptor comes from a man between 60 and 75 years old with acute or convalescent COVID-19.

The CDR3 DNA sequence: TGTGCCAGCAGCCCAGTCACAGGCCCACAAGAGACCCAGTACTTC. As protein: CASSPVTGPQETQYF. The J gene is TRBJ2-5, the V gene TRBV9; tentative D call: TRBD1 (5 bases). V shed 4 bases and J shed 2 bases, with 15 bases lying between them. This CDR3 spans 15 amino acids. Looked up from germline, CDR1 is SGDLS and CDR2 is YYNGEE.